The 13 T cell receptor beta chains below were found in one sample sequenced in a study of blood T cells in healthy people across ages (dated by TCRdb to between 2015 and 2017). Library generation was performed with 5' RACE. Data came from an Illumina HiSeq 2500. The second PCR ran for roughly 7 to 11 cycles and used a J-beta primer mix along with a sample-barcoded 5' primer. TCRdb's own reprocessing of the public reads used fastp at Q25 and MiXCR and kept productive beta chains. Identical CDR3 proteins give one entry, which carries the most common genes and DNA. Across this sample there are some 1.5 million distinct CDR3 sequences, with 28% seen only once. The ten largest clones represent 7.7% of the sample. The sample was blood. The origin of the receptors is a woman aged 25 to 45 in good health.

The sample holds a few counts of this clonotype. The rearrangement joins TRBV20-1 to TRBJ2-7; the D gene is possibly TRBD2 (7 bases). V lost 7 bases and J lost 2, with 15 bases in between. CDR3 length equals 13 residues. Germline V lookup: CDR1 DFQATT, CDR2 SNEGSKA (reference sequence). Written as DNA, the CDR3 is TGCAGTGTAACGGGGGGCCAAACCTACGAGCAGTACTTC. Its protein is CSVTGGQTYEQYF.

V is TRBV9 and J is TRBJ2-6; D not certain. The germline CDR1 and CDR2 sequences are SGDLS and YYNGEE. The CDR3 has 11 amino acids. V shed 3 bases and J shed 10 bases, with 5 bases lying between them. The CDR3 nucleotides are TGTGCCAGCAGCGCTCCTAACGTCCTGACTTTC. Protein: CASSAPNVLTF. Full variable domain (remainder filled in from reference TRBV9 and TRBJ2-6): DSGVTQTPKHLITATGQRVTLRCSPRSGDLSVYWYQQSLDQGLQFLIQYYNGEERAKGNILERFSAQQFPDLHSELNLSSLELGDSALYFCASSAPNVLTFGAGSRLTVL.

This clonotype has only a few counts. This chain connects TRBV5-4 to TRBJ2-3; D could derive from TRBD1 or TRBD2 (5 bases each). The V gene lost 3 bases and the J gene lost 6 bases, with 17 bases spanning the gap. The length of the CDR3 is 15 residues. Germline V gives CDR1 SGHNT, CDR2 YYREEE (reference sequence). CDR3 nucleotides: TGTGCCAGCAGCTACCCGGGACCCCTGCGTGATACGCAGTATTTT. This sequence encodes CASSYPGPLRDTQYF. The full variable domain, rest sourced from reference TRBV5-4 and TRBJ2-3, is ETGVTQSPTHLIKTRGQQVTLRCSSQSGHNTVSWYQQALGQGPQFIFQYYREEENGRGNFPPRFSGLQFPNYSSELNVNALELDDSALYLCASSYPGPLRDTQYFGPGTRLTVL.

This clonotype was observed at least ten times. The CDR3 bases are TGTGCCAGCAGCCAAGCTGGACTAGCTGGCTACGAGCAGTACTTC. Protein product: CASSQAGLAGYEQYF. The chain employs TRBV3-1 and TRBJ2-7; 8 nucleotides align to TRBD2. Trimming took 1 base from V and 3 from J; bases not matched to a gene: 5. Germline V gives CDR1 LGHDT, CDR2 YNNKEL (reference sequence). The CDR3 sequence is 15 residues long.

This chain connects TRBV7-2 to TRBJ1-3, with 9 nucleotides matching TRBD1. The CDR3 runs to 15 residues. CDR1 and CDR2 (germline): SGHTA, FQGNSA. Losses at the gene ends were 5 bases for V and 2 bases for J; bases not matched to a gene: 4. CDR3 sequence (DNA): TGTGCCAGCAGCCCCCGGACAGGGGCTGGAAACACCATATATTTT. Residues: CASSPRTGAGNTIYF.

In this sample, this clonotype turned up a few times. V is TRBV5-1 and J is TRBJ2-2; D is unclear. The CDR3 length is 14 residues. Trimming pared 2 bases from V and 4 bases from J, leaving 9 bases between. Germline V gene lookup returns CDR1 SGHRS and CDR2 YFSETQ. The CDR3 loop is CASSLIAATGELFF. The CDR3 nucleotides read TGCGCCAGCAGCTTAATTGCAGCCACCGGGGAGCTGTTTTTT.

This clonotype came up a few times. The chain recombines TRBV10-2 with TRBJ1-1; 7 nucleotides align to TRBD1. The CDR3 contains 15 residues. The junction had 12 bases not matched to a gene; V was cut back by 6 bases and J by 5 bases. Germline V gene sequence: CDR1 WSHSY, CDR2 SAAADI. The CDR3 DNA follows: TGCGCCAGCAGAGAAGGACAGGCCGGGTGGACTGAAGCTTTCTTT. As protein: CASREGQAGWTEAFF.

CDR3 nucleotides: TGCAGCGTTGGGCCGGGGTTGACAGAGACCCAGTACTTC. This translates into CSVGPGLTETQYF. The V and J genes are TRBV29-1 and TRBJ2-7; D may be TRBD2 (5 bases). With the DNA end fitting TRBJ2-5 better, the J assignment may be wrong. There are 13 residues in the CDR3. Per the germline V gene, CDR1 is SQVTM and CDR2 is ANQGSEA.

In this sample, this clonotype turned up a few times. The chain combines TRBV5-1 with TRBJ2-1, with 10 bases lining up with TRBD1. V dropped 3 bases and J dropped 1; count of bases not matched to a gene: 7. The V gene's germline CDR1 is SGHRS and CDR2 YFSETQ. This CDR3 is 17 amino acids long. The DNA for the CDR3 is TGCGCCAGCAGCTCTCTGCCGGGACAGGGGTCCTACAATGAGCAGTTCTTC. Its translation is CASSSLPGQGSYNEQFF.

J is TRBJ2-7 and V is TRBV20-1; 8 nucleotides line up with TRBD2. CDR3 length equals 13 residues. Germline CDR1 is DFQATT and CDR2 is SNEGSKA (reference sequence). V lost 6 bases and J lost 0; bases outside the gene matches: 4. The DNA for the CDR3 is TGCAGTGCCTTAGCGGGGACCTCCTACGAGCAGTACTTC. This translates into CSALAGTSYEQYF.

CDR3 residues: CSASFPPGGLAGGNEQFF. The DNA for the CDR3 is TGCAGTGCTAGTTTCCCCCCCGGGGGGCTAGCGGGGGGAAATGAGCAGTTCTTC. The chain has TRBV20-1 and TRBJ2-1; 11 positions match TRBD2. The CDR3 is 18 residues long. With V trimmed by 3 bases and J by 7 bases, 17 bases remained unmatched. Germline V CDR1 and CDR2: DFQATT, SNEGSKA (reference sequence).

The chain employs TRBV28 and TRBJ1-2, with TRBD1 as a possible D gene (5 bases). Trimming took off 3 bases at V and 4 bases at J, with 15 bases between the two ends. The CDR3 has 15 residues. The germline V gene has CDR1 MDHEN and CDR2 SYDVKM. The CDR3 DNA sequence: TGTGCCAGCAGTTTGGGGGTTTTATCCAGCTATGGCTACACCTTC. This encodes CASSLGVLSSYGYTF.

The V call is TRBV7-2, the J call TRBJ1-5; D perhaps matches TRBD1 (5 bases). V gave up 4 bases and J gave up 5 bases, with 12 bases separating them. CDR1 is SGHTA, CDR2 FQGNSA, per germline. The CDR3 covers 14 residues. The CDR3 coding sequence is TGTGCCAGCAGCTACCGATCCAGGGATCAGCCCCAGCATTTT. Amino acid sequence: CASSYRSRDQPQHF. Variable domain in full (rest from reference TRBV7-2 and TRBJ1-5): GAGVSQSPSNKVTEKGKDVELRCDPISGHTALYWYRQSLGQGLEFLIYFQGNSAPDKSGLPSDRFSAERTGGSVSTLTIQRTQQEDSAVYLCASSYRSRDQPQHFGDGTRLSIL.